The T cell receptor beta chain under discussion was sequenced for a study of cytomegalovirus exposure and HLA in healthy donors. Across the whole study: The 120 or so validation repertoires used a platform that matched the one used for the approximately 690 first-cohort repertoires, as a later analysis reported.

TCRdb keeps only in-frame clones here, not all; method: immunoSEQ multiplex PCR. This repertoire shows 190,000 or so clones, around 83% found once; its top ten account for around an eighth. The study's findings and limits: Among TCR beta chains, those listed as cytomegalovirus-associated numbered some 160.

This clone has a handful of counts. What it recognizes is unknown. This clonotype was obtained from a woman aged 25-40 years in good health and CMV-seropositive. The sequenced material came from PBMCs.

Here the CDR3 DNA reads TGTGCCAGCAGTCTGCCGGGACAGTATGGCTACACCTTC. Translated: CASSLPGQYGYTF. The chain combines TRBV6-1 with TRBJ1-2; 7 positions agree with TRBD1. The CDR3 runs 13 residues. Trimming at V came to 5 bases and at J to 5 bases, leaving 5 bases not matched to a gene. Germline V gene data show CDR1 as MNHNS and CDR2 as SASEGT.